Listed below are T cell receptor beta chains from one sample, sequenced in a study of T cell responses to AZD1222 COVID-19 vaccine. Measured with immunoSEQ multiplex PCR; TCRdb has only the in-frame clones, and not every one. The sample contains 150,000 or so clones, approximately 91% of which appear only once. The input for sequencing was peripheral blood, taken on day 0 of AZD1222 vaccination. Every receptor here comes from an adult in good health. Both conserved end residues are part of each CDR3. A D gene is named only where the DNA matches it firmly. The size of a clone is reported for some rows only, either as once, few or many, or as a class for expanded clones.

j_call | cdr3_length | v_call | clone_size | d_call | cdr3_aa | cdr3_nt
TRBJ2-3 | 14 | TRBV5-1 | . | TRBD2 | CASSSSGTTDTQYF | TGCGCCAGCAGCTCTAGCGGGACCACAGATACGCAGTATTTT
TRBJ1-2 | 15 | TRBV6-5 | . | . | CASSYSKIGGGGYTF | TGTGCCAGCAGTTACTCGAAAATTGGGGGAGGCGGCTACACCTTC
TRBJ1-1 | 16 | TRBV15 | . | . | CATSPDRWGEDTEAFF | TGTGCCACCAGCCCCGATAGGTGGGGGGAGGACACTGAAGCTTTCTTT
TRBJ2-7 | 15 | TRBV6-5 | . | TRBD1 | CASSYRGQGTYEQYF | TGTGCCAGCAGTTACCGGGGACAGGGCACCTACGAGCAGTACTTC
TRBJ2-1 | 15 | TRBV27 | few | . | CASSLRGDNGGEQFF | TGTGCCAGCAGTTTAAGGGGGGACAACGGGGGTGAGCAGTTCTTC
TRBJ1-3 | 14 | TRBV29-1 | . | . | CSVVEGVTGNTIYF | TGCAGCGTTGTGGAGGGGGTTACTGGAAACACCATATATTTT
TRBJ1-2 | 16 | TRBV19 | . | . | CASSIGGSTPLYGYTF | TGTGCCAGTAGTATAGGCGGAAGTACCCCGCTCTATGGCTACACCTTC
TRBJ2-3 | 15 | TRBV11-3 | . | TRBD2 | CASSLASGGADTQYF | TGTGCCAGCAGCTTAGCTAGCGGGGGGGCAGATACGCAGTATTTT
TRBJ2-7 | 14 | TRBV7-2 | . | . | CASSVRDSHYEQYF | TGTGCCAGCAGCGTCCGGGACTCCCACTACGAGCAGTACTTC
TRBJ1-1 | 15 | TRBV25-1 | few | TRBD1 | CASRKSGGAGTEAFF | TGTGCCAGCAGAAAGTCAGGGGGCGCGGGCACTGAAGCTTTCTTT
TRBJ1-2 | 14 | TRBV29-1 | . | . | CSVVAPATNYGYTF | TGCAGCGTTGTTGCTCCAGCGACTAACTATGGCTACACCTTC
TRBJ2-3 | 15 | TRBV6-2/TRBV6-3 | once | TRBD1 | CASSFSRQGADTQYF | TGTGCCAGCAGTTTTAGTCGGCAGGGGGCAGATACGCAGTATTTT
TRBJ1-1 | 16 | TRBV6-2/TRBV6-3 | . | TRBD1 | CASSSLPGTGGTEAFF | TGTGCCAGCAGTAGCCTACCCGGGACAGGGGGGACTGAAGCTTTCTTT
TRBJ1-4 | 15 | TRBV7-2 | . | . | CASSPGEAGGEKLFF | TGTGCCAGCAGTCCGGGTGAGGCAGGCGGTGAAAAACTGTTTTTT
TRBJ1-1 | 13 | TRBV7-3 | . | TRBD1 | CASRTQGHTEAFF | TGTGCCAGCAGGACACAGGGGCACACTGAAGCTTTCTTT
TRBJ1-6 | 16 | TRBV7-2 | . | . | CASSSQGNAYNSPLHF | TGTGCCAGCAGCTCGCAGGGGAATGCCTATAATTCACCCCTCCACTTT
TRBJ2-5 | 13 | TRBV5-4 | . | . | CASSLDLGETQYF | TGTGCCAGCAGCTTAGACCTAGGGGAGACCCAGTACTTC
TRBJ1-1 | 13 | TRBV27 | . | . | CASSLNLNTEAFF | TGTGCCAGCAGTTTAAATCTGAACACTGAAGCTTTCTTT
TRBJ1-1 | 13 | TRBV10-1 | . | . | CASSERRGGQAFF | TGCGCCAGCAGTGAAAGGCGCGGGGGCCAAGCTTTCTTT
TRBJ2-7 | 15 | TRBV4-2 | . | . | CASSQEVDGSDEQYF | TGTGCCAGCAGCCAAGAGGTGGACGGTTCGGACGAGCAGTACTTC
TRBJ2-1 | 14 | TRBV21-1 | . | . | CASNHRTRGFEQFF | TGTGCCAGCAACCACCGGACTAGGGGATTTGAGCAGTTCTTC